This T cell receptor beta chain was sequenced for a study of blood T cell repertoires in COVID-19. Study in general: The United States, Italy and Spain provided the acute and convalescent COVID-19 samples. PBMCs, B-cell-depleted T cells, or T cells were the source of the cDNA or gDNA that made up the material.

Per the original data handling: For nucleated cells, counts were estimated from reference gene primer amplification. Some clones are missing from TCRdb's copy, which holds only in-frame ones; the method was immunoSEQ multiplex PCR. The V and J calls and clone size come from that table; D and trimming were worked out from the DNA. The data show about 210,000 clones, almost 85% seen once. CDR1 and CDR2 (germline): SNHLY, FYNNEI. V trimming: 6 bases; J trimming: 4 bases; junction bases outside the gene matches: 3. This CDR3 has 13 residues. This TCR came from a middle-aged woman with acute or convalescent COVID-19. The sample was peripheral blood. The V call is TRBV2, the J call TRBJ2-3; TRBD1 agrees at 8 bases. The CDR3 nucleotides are TGTGCCAGCAGAGCGACAGGGGCAGATACGCAGTATTTT. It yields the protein CASRATGADTQYF.